The entry that follows covers one TCR beta chain sequence. This sample is drawn from a study of blood T cell repertoires in COVID-19. Whole-study context: COVID-19 samples from acute and convalescent phases originated in the United States, Italy and Spain. PBMCs, B-cell-depleted T cells, or T cells provided the cDNA or gDNA that made up the material.

Original data processing: Reference gene primer amplification in the assay estimated nucleated cell counts. Method: immunoSEQ multiplex PCR; TCRdb's copy keeps in-frame clones and lacks some. Clonal size and the V and J genes are those of that table, whereas D and trimming came from the DNA. This table holds roughly 110,000 clones, about 89% found once. The CDR3 sequence is 15 residues long. The rearrangement uses TRBV21-1 and TRBJ2-7; TRBD1, as called in the table, went unchecked against the DNA. TRBV21-1 is a recognized pseudogene. The sequence was collected from a man aged 40-49 years with active or convalescent COVID-19. The sequencing sample was made of peripheral blood. The CDR3 nucleotides are TGTGCCAGCAGCACCGTTGGACACCCTTCCTACGAGCAGTACTTC. It translates to CASSTVGHPSYEQYF.